This T cell receptor beta chain derives from a study of radiation and T cells in renal cell carcinoma. Trimming took off 6 bases at V and 1 base at J, with 12 bases between the two ends. CDR1 is MNHNY and CDR2 is SVGAGI in the germline V gene (reference sequence). The CDR3 covers 14 residues. Sample time point: blood 4 weeks post-SBRT, at nephrectomy. Described treatment: 15 Gy SBRT to primary tumor, nephrectomy 4 weeks later. After SBRT, blood was collected at 2 and 4 weeks, plus baseline. Generated by immunoSEQ multiplex PCR, the TCRdb table keeps only in-frame clones and is missing some. The sample comprises approximately 86,000 clones, around 81% of which are singletons, and under 10% rests with the top ten.

The rearrangement joins TRBV6-6 to TRBJ1-1; tentative D call: TRBD1 (5 bases). Sequenced material: blood, taken from a patient whose treatment included radiotherapy and nephrectomy. This receptor was identified in a man in his fifties or sixties with renal cell carcinoma. CDR3 DNA: TGTGCCAGCAGCCAACGGGGGGAGAACACTGAAGCTTTCTTT. Translating it yields CASSQRGENTEAFF.